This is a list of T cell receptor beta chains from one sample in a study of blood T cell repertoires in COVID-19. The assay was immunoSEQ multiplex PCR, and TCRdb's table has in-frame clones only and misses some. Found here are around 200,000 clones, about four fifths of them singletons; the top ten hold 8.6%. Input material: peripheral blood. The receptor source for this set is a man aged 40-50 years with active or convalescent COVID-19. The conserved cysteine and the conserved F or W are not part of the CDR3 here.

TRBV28 ASSLGLAGNNEQF
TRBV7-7 ASKPGQSWEETQY
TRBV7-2 ASSLAGLFRETQY
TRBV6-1 ASSEIGDTEAF
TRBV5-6 ASSWALSSYEQY
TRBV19 ASGSTATSNQPQH
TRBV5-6 ASSLALAGGSTDTQY
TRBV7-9 ASSRGTGYTGELF
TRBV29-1 SVVRQGYGNTIY
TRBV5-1 ASSYFPGTGGEKLF
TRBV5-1 ASSSSQGFGNTIY
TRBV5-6 ASSLVTGGLTGELF
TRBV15 ATSPTSGSSYEQY
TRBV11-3 ASSGGLAGTDTQY
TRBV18 ASSPKTTGKDEQY
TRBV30 AWRPGHPTEAF
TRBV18 ASSPLVNSNQPQH
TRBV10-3 AISESGQGGNTIY
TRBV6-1 ASSATPTVLNYGYT
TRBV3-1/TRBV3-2 ASSQGLAGDVYEQY
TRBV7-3 ASSLEQGSGYT
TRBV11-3 ASSLAPPNEQF
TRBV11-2 ASSFSSGYTDTQY
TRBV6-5 ASSYGQGNTEAF
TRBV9 ASSVRPTSGQETQY
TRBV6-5 ASRGQDFSPQH
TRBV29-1 SVDRVYGYT
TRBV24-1 ATSDPMTSYT
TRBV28 ASSSPGTGPYEQY
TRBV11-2 ASSLDWSGGTDTQY
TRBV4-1 ASSQGQGGSYEQY
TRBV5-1 ASSPGTGYGYT
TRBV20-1 SASPGTGNAYNEQF
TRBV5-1 ASSLDEGYEQY
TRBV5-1 ASSLRTGSTGELF
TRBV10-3 AISDSTSGRSEQY
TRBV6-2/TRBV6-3 ASSGRSSGGPAVAEQY
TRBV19 ASRDRGTTEAF
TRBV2 ASSIPGLKHGSNEQF
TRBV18 ASSPRGAIYEQY